Shown below are 32 T cell receptor beta chains from a single sample sequenced in a study of T cell responses to AZD1222 COVID-19 vaccine. TCRdb keeps only in-frame clones here, not all; method: immunoSEQ multiplex PCR. The data show about 110,000 clones, around 90% seen once. Sample: peripheral blood, taken 28 days after the second AZD1222 dose. These receptors all come from an adult who received the AZD1222 COVID-19 vaccine.

This clone was picked up one time. The rearrangement uses TRBV5-1 and TRBJ2-2, with D perhaps TRBD1 (6 bases). Trimming pared 3 bases from V and 0 bases from J, leaving 12 bases between. Germline CDR1 is SGHRS and CDR2 is YFSETQ. The CDR3 is made up of 16 amino acids. The CDR3: CASSSDSLTNTGELFF. DNA for the CDR3: TGCGCCAGCAGCTCGGACAGTTTGACGAACACCGGGGAGCTGTTTTTT.

The chain couples TRBV7-8 to TRBJ1-2; TRBD1 matches at 9 bases. Germline CDR1 and CDR2: SGHVS and FQNEAQ. The CDR3 is made up of 15 amino acids. V lost 1 base, J lost 3 bases, and 3 bases stayed unmatched. Written as DNA, the CDR3 is TGTGCCAGCAGCTTAGAGTGGACAGGGGACTATGGCTACACCTTC. Protein product: CASSLEWTGDYGYTF.

The V call is TRBV10-3, the J call TRBJ2-5; perhaps TRBD2 as D (6 bases). Germline loops: CDR1 ENHRY, CDR2 SYGVKD. The V end was cut by 6 bases, the J end by 2 bases, with 13 bases between. CDR3 length: 14 amino acids. CDR3 in amino acids: CAIRGGSSQETQYF. The DNA for the CDR3 is TGTGCCATCAGGGGGGGATCTTCGCAAGAGACCCAGTACTTC.

The chain has TRBV18 and TRBJ2-1; possibly TRBD1 for D (5 bases). Germline lookup yields CDR1 KGHSH and CDR2 LQKENI. Trimming stripped 2 bases from V and 0 bases from J, with 14 bases between. This CDR3 region has 17 residues. In DNA form, the CDR3 reads TGTGCCAGCTCACCAACCCCCCGACAGAGCTCCTACAATGAGCAGTTCTTC. Its protein is CASSPTPRQSSYNEQFF.

This chain joins TRBV19 and TRBJ1-2; D is unresolved. Looked up from germline, CDR1 is LNHDA and CDR2 is SQIVND (reference sequence). The CDR3 runs to 13 residues. V dropped 4 bases and J dropped 2 bases, with 8 bases sitting between them. CDR3 residues: CASSNDENYGYTF. The CDR3 DNA sequence: TGTGCCAGTAGTAACGACGAGAACTATGGCTACACCTTC. Full variable domain (remainder filled in from reference TRBV19 and TRBJ1-2): DGGITQSPKYLFRKEGQNVTLSCEQNLNHDAMYWYRQDPGQGLRLIYYSQIVNDFQKGDIAEGYSVSREKKESFPLTVTSAQKNPTAFYLCASSNDENYGYTFGSGTRLTVV.

The rearrangement uses TRBV10-1 and TRBJ2-7; D is uncertain. V gave up 3 bases and J gave up 6 bases, with 9 bases separating them. Germline values: CDR1 WNHNN, CDR2 SYGVQD (reference sequence). This CDR3 contains 12 residues. The CDR3 loop reads CASSDNQREQYF. The CDR3 coding sequence is TGCGCCAGCAGTGATAATCAGCGCGAGCAGTACTTC.

This clone was seen a handful of times. The J gene is TRBJ2-2, the V gene TRBV5-4; the match to TRBD2 covers 14 bases. This CDR3 is built from 17 residues. Germline V gene sequence: CDR1 SGHNT, CDR2 YYREEE (reference sequence). Germline trimming cut 4 bases from V and 4 bases from J; bases unmatched to any gene: 6. The DNA of the CDR3 is TGTGCCAGCAGCCAAGGGACTAGCGGGAGCGGCACCGGGGAGCTGTTTTTT. Its translation: CASSQGTSGSGTGELFF. Drawing the rest from reference TRBV5-4 and TRBJ2-2, the complete variable domain is ETGVTQSPTHLIKTRGQQVTLRCSSQSGHNTVSWYQQALGQGPQFIFQYYREEENGRGNFPPRFSGLQFPNYSSELNVNALELDDSALYLCASSQGTSGSGTGELFFGEGSRLTVL.

The V gene is TRBV2, the J gene TRBJ1-2; 10 bases are shared with TRBD1. The germline V gene encodes CDR1 SNHLY and CDR2 FYNNEI. The CDR3 has 13 amino acids. With 5 bases clipped from V and 4 bases from J, the junction kept 1 base outside the gene matches. CDR3 protein: CASSRDRGYGYTF. The CDR3 nucleotides read TGTGCCAGCAGTCGGGACAGGGGCTATGGCTACACCTTC.

The chain carries TRBV28 and TRBJ2-7; the D gene could be TRBD1 or TRBD2 (5 bases each). Trimming pared 0 bases from V and 4 bases from J, leaving 13 bases between. CDR3 size: 15 residues. The germline gives CDR1 MDHEN, CDR2 SYDVKM. CDR3 in amino acids: CASSLWRGYDYEQYF. CDR3 DNA: TGTGCCAGCAGTTTATGGAGGGGTTACGATTACGAGCAGTACTTC.

This sequence joins TRBV28 and TRBJ1-2; weak D call: TRBD1 (5 bases). CDR3 length equals 16 residues. CDR1 and CDR2 from the germline V gene are MDHEN and SYDVKM. The V and J ends lost 4 bases and 4 bases respectively, with 19 bases between them. This CDR3 reads CASSYAGTHILYGYTF. The CDR3 DNA sequence: TGTGCCAGCAGTTACGCCGGGACCCACATCCTCTATGGCTACACCTTC.

A few counts support this clone. V gene TRBV20-1 combines with J gene TRBJ2-7; 7 bases fit TRBD2. Trimming at V came to 3 bases and at J to 0 bases, leaving 5 bases not matched to a gene. Per the germline V gene, CDR1 is DFQATT and CDR2 is SNEGSKA (reference sequence). The CDR3 spans 14 residues. This CDR3 is CSASASGGSYEQYF. CDR3 nucleotides: TGCAGTGCTAGTGCTAGCGGAGGCTCCTACGAGCAGTACTTC.

This clone occurred once. The V and J genes are TRBV4-3 and TRBJ2-7; the D is unclear. Looked up from germline, CDR1 is LGHNA and CDR2 is YSLEER. Trimming removed 0 bases at V and 0 bases at J, with 12 bases between. The CDR3 spans 16 residues. The CDR3 DNA is TGCGCCAGCAGCCAAGAAAGGCTCCCGAGCTCCTACGAGCAGTACTTC. Translated: CASSQERLPSSYEQYF.

The chain joins TRBV29-1 to TRBJ2-2; TRBD2 agrees at 10 bases. This CDR3 is 14 amino acids long. With 3 bases clipped from V and 4 bases from J, the junction kept 2 bases outside the gene matches. Germline values: CDR1 SQVTM, CDR2 ANQGSEA. The CDR3: CSVESGRATGELFF. In nucleotides, the CDR3 is TGCAGCGTTGAGAGCGGGAGGGCCACCGGGGAGCTGTTTTTT.

V usage is TRBV7-9 and J usage is TRBJ1-1, with 8 bases fitting TRBD1. The CDR3 covers 14 residues. Germline V gene lookup returns CDR1 SEHNR and CDR2 FQNEAQ (reference sequence). The V segment lost 2 bases and the J segment 3 bases; nucleotides outside the gene matches: 2. The CDR3 sequence is CASSLQTGDTEAFF. The CDR3 nucleotides read TGTGCCAGCAGCTTACAGACAGGGGACACTGAAGCTTTCTTT. The complete variable domain, with remaining parts taken from reference TRBV7-9 and TRBJ1-1, reads DTGVSQNPRHKITKRGQNVTFRCDPISEHNRLYWYRQTLGQGPEFLTYFQNEAQLEKSRLLSDRFSAERPKGSFSTLEIQRTEQGDSAMYLCASSLQTGDTEAFFGQGTRLTVV.

The chain links TRBV7-9 to TRBJ1-2; D uncertain. In germline, CDR1 is SEHNR, CDR2 FQNEAQ (reference sequence). CDR3 length: 14 amino acids. The germline V and J ends were trimmed by 0 bases and 1 base, with 6 bases remaining between them. The CDR3 loop is CASSLAADNYGYTF. The CDR3 bases are TGTGCCAGCAGCTTAGCGGCAGATAACTATGGCTACACCTTC.

The chain is built from TRBV2 and TRBJ1-2; 7 bases fit TRBD1. The CDR3 consists of 16 residues. V shed 2 bases, J shed 1 base, and the junction held 7 bases outside the gene matches. The germline V gene encodes CDR1 SNHLY and CDR2 FYNNEI. The CDR3 nucleotides are TGTGCCAGCAGTGAAATGGTTACAGGGGTTAACTATGGCTACACCTTC. The encoded protein is CASSEMVTGVNYGYTF.

The chain is built from TRBV4-3 and TRBJ2-7, with TRBD2 matching 7 bases. Germline CDR1 is LGHNA and CDR2 is YSLEER. Trimming at V came to 0 bases and at J to 2 bases, leaving 4 bases not matched to a gene. There are 15 residues in the CDR3. CDR3 sequence reads: CASSQEGAGPYEQYF. The CDR3 DNA is TGCGCCAGCAGCCAAGAGGGAGCGGGACCCTACGAGCAGTACTTC.

The chain uses TRBV18 and TRBJ2-7; D call uncertain. Germline V gene sequence: CDR1 KGHSH, CDR2 LQKENI. The CDR3 has 12 amino acids. The V end was cut by 4 bases, the J end by 7 bases, with 11 bases between. For the CDR3, the DNA is TGTGCCAGCTCACGGGCAGCTGGTGAGCAGTACTTC. It specifies CASSRAAGEQYF.

The genes are TRBV6-5 and TRBJ1-4, with D unclear. Germline loops: CDR1 MNHEY, CDR2 SVGAGI. Trimming removed 2 bases at V and 13 bases at J, with 8 bases between. This CDR3 comprises 11 residues. CDR3: CASSYSRGLFF. In DNA, the CDR3 is TGTGCCAGCAGTTACAGTCGGGGACTGTTTTTT.

This chain links TRBV18 with TRBJ1-1, with 7 bases aligning to TRBD1. Germline lookup yields CDR1 KGHSH and CDR2 LQKENI. V gave up 4 bases and J gave up 7 bases; unmatched junction bases: 9. The CDR3 consists of 14 residues. The CDR3 here is CASSRFEGTDEAFF. For the CDR3, the DNA is TGTGCCAGCTCACGATTCGAAGGGACAGATGAAGCTTTCTTT.

The genes are TRBV15 and TRBJ2-1, with 14 positions matching TRBD2. In germline, CDR1 is LNHNV, CDR2 YYDKDF (reference sequence). The V and J ends lost 0 bases and 4 bases, in that order; junction bases with no gene match: 5. This CDR3 contains 18 residues. The CDR3 spells CATSRELGLAGVYNEQFF. In nucleotides, the CDR3 is TGTGCCACCAGCAGAGAACTGGGACTAGCGGGAGTGTACAATGAGCAGTTCTTC.

This clone was seen just once. This rearrangement joins TRBV28 to TRBJ2-3; 9 nucleotides line up with TRBD2. CDR3 size: 19 residues. Germline V gene data show CDR1 as MDHEN and CDR2 as SYDVKM. V gave up 3 bases and J gave up 2 bases; unmatched junction bases: 15. DNA of the CDR3: TGTGCCAGCAGTTTTAGCCTCCTTGAACGACTAGCGGACACAGATACGCAGTATTTT. It translates to CASSFSLLERLADTDTQYF.

This CDR3 is CASSLGGALNTEAFF. CDR3 DNA sequence: TGCGCCAGCAGCTTGGGTGGGGCCCTGAACACTGAAGCTTTCTTT. This rearrangement joins TRBV5-1 to TRBJ1-1, with TRBD1 as a possible D gene (5 bases). The CDR3 has 15 amino acids. V was pared by 0 bases and J by 0 bases, with 9 bases between. Germline CDR1 and CDR2: SGHRS and YFSETQ. Full variable domain (rest looked up from reference TRBV5-1 and TRBJ1-1): KAGVTQTPRYLIKTRGQQVTLSCSPISGHRSVSWYQQTPGQGLQFLFEYFSETQRNKGNFPGRFSGRQFSNSRSEMNVSTLELGDSALYLCASSLGGALNTEAFFGQGTRLTVV.

The CDR3: CASSYRSTGKHEQYF. The DNA for the CDR3 is TGTGCCAGCAGCTACCGATCGACAGGGAAGCACGAGCAGTACTTC. The J gene is TRBJ2-7, the V gene TRBV28; 7 nucleotides match TRBD1. Per germline, CDR1 MDHEN and CDR2 SYDVKM. The CDR3 has 15 residues. V lost 6 bases to trimming and J lost 5 bases; unmatched junction nucleotides: 13.

This sequence joins TRBV3-1 (or the pseudogene TRBV3-2) and TRBJ1-2, with 8 bases aligning to TRBD1. This CDR3 spans 12 amino acids. With V trimmed by 2 bases and J by 9 bases, 2 bases remained unmatched. CDR1 and CDR2 from the germline V gene are LGHDT and YNNKEL (reference sequence). The CDR3: CASSQQGARYTF. The DNA for the CDR3 is TGTGCCAGCAGCCAACAGGGGGCCCGCTACACCTTC.

The rearrangement joins TRBV28 to TRBJ2-1; D gene unclear. V was pared by 5 bases and J by 2 bases, with 7 bases between. Germline CDR1 is MDHEN and CDR2 is SYDVKM. This CDR3 has 13 amino acids. The CDR3: CASSNSPYNEQFF. The CDR3 DNA reads as TGTGCCAGCAGTAATTCTCCCTACAATGAGCAGTTCTTC.

The chain has TRBV7-9 and TRBJ1-3, with 9 nucleotides matching TRBD1. V was pared by 5 bases and J by 5 bases, with 4 bases of the junction left unmatched. Per the germline V gene, CDR1 is SEHNR and CDR2 is FQNEAQ (reference sequence). This CDR3 has 14 residues. The CDR3 DNA reads as TGTGCCAGCAGCCTCGGACAGGGGAGAAACACCATATATTTT. It specifies CASSLGQGRNTIYF.

The gene calls are TRBV28 and TRBJ1-1; no firm D call. The V end lost 7 bases, the J end lost 0 bases, and 18 bases lay between the germline ends. The CDR3 consists of 16 residues. CDR1 and CDR2 (germline): MDHEN, SYDVKM. CDR3 nucleotides: TGTGCCAGCACCCTGGGGAGGAGACCCTTGAACACTGAAGCTTTCTTT. Translating gives CASTLGRRPLNTEAFF.

The chain uses TRBV27 and TRBJ1-1; a possible D gene is TRBD1 (5 bases). The germline V gene encodes CDR1 MNHEY and CDR2 SMNVEV (reference sequence). Trimming pared 5 bases from V and 3 bases from J, leaving 25 bases between. The CDR3 spans 18 residues. CDR3 protein: CASSRGWIRGKKDTEAFF. In DNA, the CDR3 is TGTGCCAGCAGTCGAGGATGGATTAGGGGTAAGAAGGACACTGAAGCTTTCTTT.

The V and J genes are TRBV5-1 and TRBJ2-1; 8 bases are a match to TRBD2. There are 15 residues in the CDR3. V was pared by 0 bases and J by 6 bases, with 5 bases of the junction left unmatched. The germline V gene has CDR1 SGHRS and CDR2 YFSETQ. This CDR3 is CASSLEAGVGNEQFF. In DNA, the CDR3 is TGCGCCAGCAGCTTGGAAGCGGGAGTAGGCAATGAGCAGTTCTTC. Drawing the rest from reference TRBV5-1 and TRBJ2-1, the complete variable domain is KAGVTQTPRYLIKTRGQQVTLSCSPISGHRSVSWYQQTPGQGLQFLFEYFSETQRNKGNFPGRFSGRQFSNSRSEMNVSTLELGDSALYLCASSLEAGVGNEQFFGPGTRLTVL.

The rearrangement uses TRBV6-5 and TRBJ1-1, with TRBD1 identical over 9 bases. After removal of 7 bases from V and 7 bases from J, the junction contained 10 bases not matched to a gene. The CDR3 consists of 14 residues. Germline V gene sequence: CDR1 MNHEY, CDR2 SVGAGI. The CDR3 reads CASTTGQGTGEAFF. The CDR3 coding sequence is TGTGCCAGCACCACCGGACAGGGGACAGGTGAAGCTTTCTTT.

The gene calls are TRBV28 and TRBJ1-5; D possibly corresponds to TRBD1 (5 bases). CDR1 and CDR2 (germline): MDHEN, SYDVKM. The CDR3 spans 15 residues. The germline V and J ends were trimmed by 3 bases and 5 bases, with 14 bases remaining between them. This CDR3 reads CASSFQQVFYQPQHF. The DNA for the CDR3 is TGTGCCAGCAGTTTCCAACAGGTTTTTTATCAGCCCCAGCATTTT. The variable domain in full, with the rest retrieved from reference TRBV28 and TRBJ1-5, is DVKVTQSSRYLVKRTGEKVFLECVQDMDHENMFWYRQDPGLGLRLIYFSYDVKMKEKGDIPEGYSVSREKKERFSLILESASTNQTSMYLCASSFQQVFYQPQHFGDGTRLSIL.